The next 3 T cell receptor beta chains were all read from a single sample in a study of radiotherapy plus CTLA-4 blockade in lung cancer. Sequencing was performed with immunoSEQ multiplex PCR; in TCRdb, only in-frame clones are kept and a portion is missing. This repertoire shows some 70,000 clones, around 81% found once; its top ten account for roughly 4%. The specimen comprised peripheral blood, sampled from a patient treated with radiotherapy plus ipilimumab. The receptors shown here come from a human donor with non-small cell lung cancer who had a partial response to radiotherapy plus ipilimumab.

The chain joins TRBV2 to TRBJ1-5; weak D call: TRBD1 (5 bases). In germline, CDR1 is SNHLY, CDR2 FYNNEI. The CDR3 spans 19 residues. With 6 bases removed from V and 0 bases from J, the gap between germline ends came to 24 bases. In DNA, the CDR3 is TGTGCCAGCAGGGTAAAAGCGGGCTCACGGGGGGATAGCAATCAGCCCCAGCATTTT. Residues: CASRVKAGSRGDSNQPQHF.

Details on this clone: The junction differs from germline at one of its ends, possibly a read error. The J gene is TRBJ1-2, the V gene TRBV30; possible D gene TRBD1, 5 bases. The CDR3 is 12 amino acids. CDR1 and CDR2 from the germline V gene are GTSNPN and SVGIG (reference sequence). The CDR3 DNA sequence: TGTGCCTGGAGTGTACAGGACTATGGCTACGCCTTC. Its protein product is CAWSVQDYGYAF.

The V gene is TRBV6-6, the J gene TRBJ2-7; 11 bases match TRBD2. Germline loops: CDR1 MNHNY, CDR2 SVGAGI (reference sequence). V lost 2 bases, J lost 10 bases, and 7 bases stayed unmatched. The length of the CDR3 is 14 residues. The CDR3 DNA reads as TGTGCCAGCAGTTACAGTCGTCTAGCGGGGGGCCAGTACTTC. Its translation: CASSYSRLAGGQYF.